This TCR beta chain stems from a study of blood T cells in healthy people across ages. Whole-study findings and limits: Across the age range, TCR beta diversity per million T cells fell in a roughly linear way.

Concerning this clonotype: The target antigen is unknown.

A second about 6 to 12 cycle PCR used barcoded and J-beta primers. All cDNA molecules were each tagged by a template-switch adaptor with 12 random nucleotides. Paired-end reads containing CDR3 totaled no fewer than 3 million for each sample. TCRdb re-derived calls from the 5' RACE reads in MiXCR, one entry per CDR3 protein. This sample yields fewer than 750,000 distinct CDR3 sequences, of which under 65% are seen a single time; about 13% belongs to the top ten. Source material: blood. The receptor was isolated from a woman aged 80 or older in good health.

The CDR3 DNA reads as TGTGCCAGCAGTCCCCGACAGAGTGGCGGGGACGAGCAGTACTTC. This codes for CASSPRQSGGDEQYF. The gene calls are TRBV27 and TRBJ2-7, with D possibly matching TRBD2 (6 bases). This CDR3 spans 15 amino acids. V was shortened by 5 bases and J by 5 bases, with 19 bases between the two germline ends. Germline CDR1 is MNHEY and CDR2 is SMNVEV (reference sequence).